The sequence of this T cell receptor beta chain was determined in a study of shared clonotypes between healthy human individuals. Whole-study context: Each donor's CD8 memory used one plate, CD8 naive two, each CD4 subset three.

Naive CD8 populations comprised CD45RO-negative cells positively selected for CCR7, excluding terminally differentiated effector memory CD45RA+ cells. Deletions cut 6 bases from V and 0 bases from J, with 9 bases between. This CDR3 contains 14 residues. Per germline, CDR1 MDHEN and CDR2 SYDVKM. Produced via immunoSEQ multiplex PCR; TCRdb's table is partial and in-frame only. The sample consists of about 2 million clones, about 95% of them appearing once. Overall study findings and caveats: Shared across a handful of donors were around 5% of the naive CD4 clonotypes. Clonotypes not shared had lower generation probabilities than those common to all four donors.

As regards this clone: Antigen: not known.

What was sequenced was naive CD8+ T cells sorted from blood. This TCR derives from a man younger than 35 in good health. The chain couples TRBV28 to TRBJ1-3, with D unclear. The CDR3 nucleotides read TGTGCCAGCAGATGGGGTGCCTCTGGAAACACCATATATTTT. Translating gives CASRWGASGNTIYF.